A single sample is the source of the 2 T cell receptor beta chains below, sequenced in a study of blood T cell repertoires in COVID-19. The method was immunoSEQ multiplex PCR; TCRdb's version includes in-frame clones alone and lacks a portion of them. This repertoire shows more than 110,000 clones, roughly 83% found once; its top ten account for 5.5%. The sample taken for sequencing was PBMCs or T cells enriched from blood (not recorded which). Receptor source: a man aged 35 to 55 with acute COVID-19.

This clone was recorded a few times. This chain joins TRBV19 and TRBJ2-7; TRBD1 matches at 7 bases. Trimming cost V 6 bases and J 6 bases; bases outside gene matches: 8. The CDR3 totals 13 residues. Germline V gene data show CDR1 as LNHDA and CDR2 as SQIVND (reference sequence). CDR3: CASSGTARGEQYF. The CDR3 nucleotides are TGTGCCAGTAGCGGGACAGCCAGGGGCGAGCAGTACTTC.

V usage is TRBV21-1 and J usage is TRBJ1-5. TRBV21-1 is termed a pseudogene. There are 14 residues in the CDR3. In nucleotides, the CDR3 is TGTGCCAGCAGCAAAGAGCGGGACGGACAGCCCCAGCATTTT. Its translation is CASSKERDGQPQHF.